One and the same sample provided the 24 T cell receptor beta chains below, sequenced in a study of shared clonotypes between healthy human individuals. TCRdb keeps only in-frame clones here, not all; method: immunoSEQ multiplex PCR. The data contain fewer than 850,000 clones, just over 95% of them singletons. Positively selected for CCR7, the CD45RO-negative cells used as naive CD8 cells excluded terminally differentiated effector memory CD45RA+ cells. Sequenced sample: naive CD8+ T cells sorted from blood. All receptors derive from a man aged 25-45 years in good health.

This rearrangement joins TRBV5-6 to TRBJ2-1; 8 bases match TRBD2. The CDR3 is 14 residues long. Germline CDR1 reads SGHDT; CDR2 reads YYEEEE. J gave up 7 bases and V 0 bases, and 3 bases lay outside the gene matches. CDR3 sequence: CASSLAGGGNEQFF. The CDR3 coding sequence is TGTGCCAGCAGCTTGGCGGGAGGGGGTAATGAGCAGTTCTTC. The full variable domain, with the rest looked up from reference TRBV5-6 and TRBJ2-1, is DAGVTQSPTHLIKTRGQQVTLRCSPKSGHDTVSWYQQALGQGPQFIFQYYEEEERQRGNFPDRFSGHQFPNYSSELNVNALLLGDSALYLCASSLAGGGNEQFFGPGTRLTVL.

This chain joins TRBV15 and TRBJ2-1; D could derive from TRBD1 or TRBD2 (6 bases each). Germline V lookup: CDR1 LNHNV, CDR2 YYDKDF (reference sequence). The CDR3 has 15 residues. The V end was cut by 0 bases, the J end by 6 bases, with 12 bases between. CDR3 DNA: TGTGCCACCAGCAGAGATGGAAGGGGGGTCAATGAGCAGTTCTTC. Translating gives CATSRDGRGVNEQFF.

This chain links TRBV5-8 with TRBJ1-2; TRBD1 agrees at 9 bases. The CDR3 is 17 amino acids. Germline assignment: CDR1 SGHTS and CDR2 YDEGEE. V shed 4 bases and J 1 base; nucleotides not matched to a gene: 11. The CDR3 here is CASSSSPRDRVNYGYTF. In DNA, the CDR3 is TGTGCCAGCAGCAGCAGCCCCCGGGACAGGGTTAACTATGGCTACACCTTC.

The J gene is TRBJ2-7, the V gene TRBV29-1, with D unclear. The length of the CDR3 is 13 residues. Germline CDR1 and CDR2: SQVTM and ANQGSEA. V was clipped by 5 bases and J by 3 bases, with 14 bases between them. The CDR3 DNA follows: TGCAGCGTTATCCCCCCCACTCACTACGAGCAGTACTTC. Its translation is CSVIPPTHYEQYF.

The chain couples TRBV29-1 to TRBJ1-1; D unclear. This CDR3 is built from 13 residues. Germline V gene data show CDR1 as SQVTM and CDR2 as ANQGSEA. With 7 bases removed from V and 2 bases from J, the gap between germline ends came to 14 bases. CDR3 sequence (DNA): TGCAGCGAAAGGGTGGAGGGAAACACTGAAGCTTTCTTT. This translates into CSERVEGNTEAFF.

J is TRBJ1-1 and V is TRBV5-1; the match to TRBD1 covers 8 bases. Germline values: CDR1 SGHRS, CDR2 YFSETQ. V shed 4 bases, J shed 0 bases, and the junction held 5 bases outside the gene matches. This CDR3 spans 15 amino acids. The CDR3 loop is CASSQGRGLNTEAFF. CDR3 in DNA: TGCGCCAGCAGCCAAGGCAGGGGGCTGAACACTGAAGCTTTCTTT.

The chain recombines TRBV13 with TRBJ2-2; 7 bases line up with TRBD1. The CDR3 sequence is 16 residues long. The ends lost 5 bases at V and 4 bases at J; junction bases unmatched: 10. Per the germline V gene, CDR1 is PRHDT and CDR2 is FYEKMQ (reference sequence). The CDR3: CASSRERGQGTGELFF. The DNA for the CDR3 is TGTGCCAGCAGCCGGGAAAGGGGGCAAGGCACCGGGGAGCTGTTTTTT.

The V call is TRBV19, the J call TRBJ2-3; 10 positions match TRBD2. The CDR3 is made up of 17 amino acids. The trim removed 4 bases at V and 5 bases at J, leaving 12 bases unmatched. CDR1 is LNHDA and CDR2 is SQIVND in the germline V gene (reference sequence). CDR3 residues: CASSTFVAGGSRDTQYF. Here the CDR3 DNA reads TGTGCCAGTAGTACTTTCGTAGCGGGAGGTAGTAGAGATACGCAGTATTTT.

V is TRBV29-1 and J is TRBJ2-1; D gene uncertain. The CDR3 contains 15 residues. Germline CDR1 and CDR2: SQVTM and ANQGSEA. Trimming removed 1 base from V and 1 base from J, with 11 bases in between. CDR3 coding DNA: TGCAGCGTTGAAGTTCGGAAGAGGTCCTACAATGAGCAGTTCTTC. Its translation: CSVEVRKRSYNEQFF.

The chain uses TRBV27 and TRBJ2-5, with D hard to call. The ends were cut back, 4 bases at V and 0 bases at J, with 9 bases in the middle. The CDR3 is 14 residues long. Germline V gene data show CDR1 as MNHEY and CDR2 as SMNVEV (reference sequence). The CDR3, as DNA: TGTGCCAGCAGTTCCATACTCTACCAAGAGACCCAGTACTTC. As protein: CASSSILYQETQYF.

CDR3 sequence: CASSLTGTAYYEQYF. The CDR3 DNA reads TGTGCCAGCAGTTTAACCGGGACAGCATACTACGAGCAGTACTTC. The chain combines TRBV27 with TRBJ2-7; 7 bases fit TRBD1. V lost 2 bases and J lost 3; bases outside the gene matches: 7. CDR3 size: 15 residues. The germline V gene has CDR1 MNHEY and CDR2 SMNVEV (reference sequence).

As concerns this clone: Other DNA variants within this sample encode the same CDR3. The rearrangement links TRBV27 to TRBJ2-2; D unclear. Germline values: CDR1 MNHEY, CDR2 SMNVEV (reference sequence). This CDR3 contains 14 residues. V lost 2 bases and J lost 0, with 4 bases in between. DNA of the CDR3: TGTGCCAGCAGTTTAGGGCCGAACACCGGGGAGCTGTTTTTT. Protein sequence: CASSLGPNTGELFF.

The genes are TRBV4-3 and TRBJ1-2; no reliable D call. The germline gives CDR1 LGHNA, CDR2 YSLEER. This CDR3 spans 15 amino acids. V was clipped by 4 bases and J by 2 bases, with 14 bases between them. CDR3 nucleotides: TGCGCCAGCAGCCCGTGGGAGGCTGTAAACTATGGCTACACCTTC. It yields the protein CASSPWEAVNYGYTF.

J is TRBJ1-5 and V is TRBV7-2; D unclear. CDR3 size: 15 residues. Trimming took off 5 bases at V and 3 bases at J, with 14 bases between the two ends. Germline V gives CDR1 SGHTA, CDR2 FQGNSA. The CDR3 spells CASSLVMGINQPQHF. CDR3 nucleotide sequence: TGTGCCAGCAGCCTTGTGATGGGGATCAATCAGCCCCAGCATTTT.

The V call is TRBV27, the J call TRBJ2-7; 8 bases fit TRBD1. Germline loops: CDR1 MNHEY, CDR2 SMNVEV (reference sequence). The V gene end was trimmed by 7 bases and the J gene end by 6 bases; junction bases not matched to a gene: 2. This CDR3 is 11 amino acids long. The CDR3 protein is CASTGTGEQYF. The CDR3 DNA reads as TGTGCCAGCACTGGGACAGGCGAGCAGTACTTC.

This clone appeared a single time. The CDR3 nucleotides read TGTGCCAGCAGCGCTCTTTCCCGGACTGAATACACCGGGGAGCTGTTTTTT. Translated, it gives CASSALSRTEYTGELFF. The chain uses TRBV9 and TRBJ2-2, with D possibly TRBD2 on 5 matching bases. Trimming cost V 3 bases and J 3 bases, with 18 bases left between them. The CDR3 extends over 17 amino acids. CDR1 is SGDLS, CDR2 YYNGEE, per germline.

The chain links TRBV9 to TRBJ2-1; possible D gene TRBD2, 5 bases. Germline CDR1 and CDR2: SGDLS and YYNGEE. The CDR3 extends over 15 amino acids. V was shortened by 5 bases and J by 1 base, with 13 bases between the two germline ends. CDR3 coding DNA: TGTGCCAGCAGGGGAGAAGGGAGATCCTACAATGAGCAGTTCTTC. It encodes CASRGEGRSYNEQFF.

The chain carries TRBV7-6 and TRBJ2-1; D not certain. CDR1 SGHVS and CDR2 FNYEAQ come from the germline V gene. V dropped 4 bases and J dropped 0 bases, with 7 bases sitting between them. The CDR3 sequence is 14 residues long. CDR3 bases: TGTGCCAGCAGCTCCGAGAGCTCCTACAATGAGCAGTTCTTC. Translating it yields CASSSESSYNEQFF.

The genes are TRBV4-3 and TRBJ2-5; 9 bases match TRBD2. This CDR3 is 15 amino acids long. Germline V gene sequence: CDR1 LGHNA, CDR2 YSLEER. V dropped 0 bases and J dropped 7; count of bases not matched to a gene: 6. As DNA, the CDR3 is TGCGCCAGCAGCCAAGATTCTGGTAGCGGGGGGACCCAGTACTTC. Translating it yields CASSQDSGSGGTQYF.

This rearrangement joins TRBV16 to TRBJ2-7; D ambiguous. The CDR3 sequence is 14 residues long. Trimming left V 2 bases short and J 1 base short, with 9 bases between. Per germline, CDR1 KGHSY and CDR2 FQNENV. The DNA of the CDR3 is TGTGCCAGCAGCCAAACAGCACATTCCTACGAGCAGTACTTC. Translating it yields CASSQTAHSYEQYF.

V is TRBV5-6 and J is TRBJ1-1, with D possibly TRBD1 on 5 matching bases. This CDR3 region has 17 residues. Germline loops: CDR1 SGHDT, CDR2 YYEEEE. V lost 0 bases to trimming and J lost 1 base, with 16 bases between them. CDR3: CASSLESDGGPNTEAFF. CDR3 DNA sequence: TGTGCCAGCAGCTTGGAGAGTGATGGGGGTCCGAACACTGAAGCTTTCTTT.

V usage is TRBV7-9 and J usage is TRBJ1-2; 9 bases agree with TRBD1. This CDR3 has 15 residues. V shed 5 bases and J 6 bases; nucleotides not matched to a gene: 10. The germline V gene encodes CDR1 SEHNR and CDR2 FQNEAQ (reference sequence). CDR3 in amino acids: CASSLPDRGGHGYTF. The CDR3 nucleotides read TGTGCCAGCAGCCTACCGGACAGGGGAGGCCATGGCTACACCTTC.

J is TRBJ1-5 and V is TRBV19, with no clear D. This CDR3 comprises 14 residues. V lost 6 bases and J lost 0, with 9 bases in between. In germline, CDR1 is LNHDA, CDR2 SQIVND (reference sequence). CDR3 DNA sequence: TGTGCCAGTAGATCAGTGAATAGCAATCAGCCCCAGCATTTT. This sequence encodes CASRSVNSNQPQHF.

This rearrangement joins TRBV10-3 to TRBJ2-7; 10 bases fit TRBD1. This CDR3 is 15 amino acids long. Looked up from germline, CDR1 is ENHRY and CDR2 is SYGVKD. V lost 6 bases to trimming and J lost 1 base; unmatched junction nucleotides: 6. CDR3 DNA: TGTGCCATCAGAGACCGGGACAGGGGTTCCTACGAGCAGTACTTC. As protein: CAIRDRDRGSYEQYF.